Following are 14 T cell receptor beta chains from one sample sequenced in a study of graft-versus-host responses after intestinal transplantation. Sequenced by immunoSEQ multiplex PCR; TCRdb stores in-frame clones only, minus some. This sample has roughly 36,000 clones; 75% to 90% occur once, and the top ten carry about 4%. Sequenced here: PBMCs, sampled about 1,000 days after transplant. Receptors originate from a human patient who received an intestinal transplant, so some T cells may come from the graft donor.

This sequence joins TRBV21-1 and TRBJ2-2; the table's D call TRBD2 went unverified against the DNA. TRBV21-1 is a recognized pseudogene. The CDR3 runs 19 residues. The CDR3 region is CASSKATRLAGEVTGELFF. CDR3 DNA: TGTGCCAGCAGCAAAGCCACTCGACTAGCGGGAGAGGTCACCGGGGAGCTGTTTTTT.

This chain joins TRBV9 and TRBJ2-7; weak D call: TRBD1 (6 bases). V was pared by 4 bases and J by 1 base, with 6 bases between. The CDR3 covers 12 residues. CDR1 is SGDLS, CDR2 YYNGEE, per germline. The DNA for the CDR3 is TGTGCCAGCAGCAGGGGGTCCTACGAGCAGTACTTC. Translating it yields CASSRGSYEQYF.

This clone was counted once. The chain uses TRBV28 and TRBJ1-2; D gene uncertain. Germline assignment: CDR1 MDHEN and CDR2 SYDVKM. The CDR3 has 13 residues. V lost 2 bases, J lost 8 bases, and 12 bases lay in between. The CDR3 DNA reads as TGTGCCAGCAGTTTAAGTGGGGAGTCGGGCTACACCTTC. Translating gives CASSLSGESGYTF.

This chain joins TRBV10-2 and TRBJ2-7; 9 nucleotides align to TRBD2. Germline loops: CDR1 WSHSY, CDR2 SAAADI. Losses at the gene ends were 5 bases for V and 5 bases for J; bases not matched to a gene: 7. CDR3 size: 14 residues. The CDR3 region is CASSFASGVNEQYF. DNA for the CDR3: TGCGCCAGCAGTTTTGCTAGCGGGGTTAACGAGCAGTACTTC.

The rearrangement uses TRBV28 and TRBJ2-3; D is undetermined. CDR1 is MDHEN and CDR2 is SYDVKM in the germline V gene. The V and J ends lost 5 bases and 6 bases respectively, with 18 bases between them. This CDR3 is built from 15 residues. The CDR3 coding sequence is TGTGCCAGCAGTCCGCCCGGAACCGCTTACGATACGCAGTATTTT. It yields the protein CASSPPGTAYDTQYF.

This clone was seen only a few times. The rearrangement joins TRBV6-1 to TRBJ1-2; D gene unclear. The CDR3 has 13 amino acids. Trimming cost V 6 bases and J 3 bases, with 11 bases left between them. Germline CDR1 MNHNS, CDR2 SASEGT. As DNA, the CDR3 is TGTGCCAGCAGCGGACTAGGGCACTATGGCTACACCTTC. It yields the protein CASSGLGHYGYTF.

The chain is built from TRBV9 and TRBJ2-3; TRBD2 might be the D (5 bases). Germline CDR1 reads SGDLS; CDR2 reads YYNGEE. The CDR3 covers 16 residues. V was clipped by 0 bases and J by 0 bases, with 11 bases between them. CDR3 in DNA: TGTGCCAGCAGCGTAGGGGTGGGAGCGAGCACAGATACGCAGTATTTT. Its translation: CASSVGVGASTDTQYF.

This chain links TRBV7-9 with TRBJ1-6; a weak D match, TRBD1 (5 bases). Trimming cost V 7 bases and J 7 bases, with 14 bases left between them. CDR1 is SEHNR, CDR2 FQNEAQ, per germline (reference sequence). The length of the CDR3 is 14 residues. CDR3 bases: TGTGCCAGCACCACAGGCGTCCGAAATTCACCCCTCCACTTT. As protein: CASTTGVRNSPLHF. The full variable domain, rest sourced from reference TRBV7-9 and TRBJ1-6, is DTGVSQNPRHKITKRGQNVTFRCDPISEHNRLYWYRQTLGQGPEFLTYFQNEAQLEKSRLLSDRFSAERPKGSFSTLEIQRTEQGDSAMYLCASTTGVRNSPLHFGNGTRLTVT.

This clone was seen only once. CDR3 sequence (DNA): TGTGCCAGCAGTTTTTTAGGGGGGGCCACCTACGAGCAGTACTTC. Protein: CASSFLGGATYEQYF. The V call is TRBV27, the J call TRBJ2-7, with D possibly TRBD2 on 7 matching bases. Between the trimmed V and J ends, which lost 3 bases and 2 bases, there was a span of 14 bases. The CDR3 is made up of 15 amino acids. The germline V gene encodes CDR1 MNHEY and CDR2 SMNVEV (reference sequence).

This chain connects TRBV9 to TRBJ2-7, with 10 bases lining up with TRBD1. Germline V gives CDR1 SGDLS, CDR2 YYNGEE. The CDR3 spans 14 residues. V lost 4 bases to trimming and J lost 2 bases; unmatched junction nucleotides: 3. CDR3 loop: CASSYGTGAYEQYF. The CDR3 DNA reads TGTGCCAGCAGCTATGGGACAGGGGCCTACGAGCAGTACTTC.

This clone was recorded a few times. The chain employs TRBV7-6 and TRBJ1-2; D might be TRBD1 (6 bases). Deletions cut 5 bases from V and 5 bases from J, with 12 bases between. From germline, CDR1 is SGHVS and CDR2 FNYEAQ. The CDR3 is made up of 13 amino acids. CDR3 sequence reads: CASSPGGLYGYTF. DNA for the CDR3: TGTGCCAGCAGCCCGGGGGGGCTTTATGGCTACACCTTC.

The V and J genes are TRBV28 and TRBJ2-5, with D perhaps TRBD2 (6 bases). The CDR3 contains 16 residues. Germline lookup yields CDR1 MDHEN and CDR2 SYDVKM. V lost 5 bases and J 2 bases, leaving 18 bases between the germline ends. The CDR3 region is CASSPPGRAGQETQYF. CDR3 DNA: TGTGCCAGCAGTCCCCCAGGCAGGGCGGGGCAAGAGACCCAGTACTTC. Supplemented by reference TRBV28 and TRBJ2-5, the full variable domain reads DVKVTQSSRYLVKRTGEKVFLECVQDMDHENMFWYRQDPGLGLRLIYFSYDVKMKEKGDIPEGYSVSREKKERFSLILESASTNQTSMYLCASSPPGRAGQETQYFGPGTRLLVL.

This rearrangement joins TRBV4-1 to TRBJ2-3; the D is unclear. The germline V gene has CDR1 MGHRA and CDR2 YSYEKL. Trimming shortened V by 0 bases and J by 3 bases, and 4 bases separated the two germline ends. The CDR3 spans 13 residues. CDR3: CASSQDPTDTQYF. CDR3 nucleotides: TGCGCCAGCAGCCAAGATCCTACAGATACGCAGTATTTT.

This clone is a singleton in its sample. V usage is TRBV19 and J usage is TRBJ1-5; 7 bases match TRBD1. Trimming cost V 4 bases and J 3 bases; bases outside gene matches: 9. CDR1 is LNHDA, CDR2 SQIVND, per germline (reference sequence). There are 16 residues in the CDR3. In nucleotides, the CDR3 is TGTGCCAGTAGTACCCCCGACAGGGTTCTCAATCAGCCCCAGCATTTT. Protein sequence: CASSTPDRVLNQPQHF.